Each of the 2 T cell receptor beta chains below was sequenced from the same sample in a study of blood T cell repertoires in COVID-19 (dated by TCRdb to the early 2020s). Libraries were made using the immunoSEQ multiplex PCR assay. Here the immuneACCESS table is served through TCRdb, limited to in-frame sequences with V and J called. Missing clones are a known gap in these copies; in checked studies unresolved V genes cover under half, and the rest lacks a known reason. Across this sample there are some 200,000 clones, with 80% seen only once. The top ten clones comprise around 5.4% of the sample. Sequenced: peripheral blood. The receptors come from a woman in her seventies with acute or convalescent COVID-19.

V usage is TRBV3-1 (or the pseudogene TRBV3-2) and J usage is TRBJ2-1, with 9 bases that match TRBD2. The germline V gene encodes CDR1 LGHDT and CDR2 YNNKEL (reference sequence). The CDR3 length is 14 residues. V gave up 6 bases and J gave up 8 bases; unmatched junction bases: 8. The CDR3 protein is CASRGVAGAHEQFF. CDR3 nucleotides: TGTGCCAGCAGAGGGGTAGCGGGAGCTCATGAGCAGTTCTTC.

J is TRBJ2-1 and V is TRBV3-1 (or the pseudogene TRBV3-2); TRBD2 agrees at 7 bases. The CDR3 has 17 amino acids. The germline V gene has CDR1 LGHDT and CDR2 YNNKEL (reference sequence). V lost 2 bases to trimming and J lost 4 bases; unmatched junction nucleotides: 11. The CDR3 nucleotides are TGTGCCAGCAGCCAATTTTTAGCGGGCGAGCCTTACAATGAGCAGTTCTTC. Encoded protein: CASSQFLAGEPYNEQFF.